Listed below are T cell receptor beta chains from one sample, sequenced in a study of shared T cell receptors in the human thymus. Assay: immunoSEQ multiplex PCR; the TCRdb copy retains only in-frame clones and omits some. The sample lists 700,000 to 750,000 clones, approximately 83% occurring once. These records were also assigned to another study, of human thymus T cells.

The sample was thymocytes. The receptor source for this set is a girl in the first two years of life with a congenital heart defect. Each CDR3 is given with its conserved first and last residue. The D gene is left open where the match is weak. Size values are once, few and many counts, or a class for expanded clones, and some rows have none.

TRBV15	TRBJ2-2	-	TRBD2	TGTGCCACCCAGAGCGGGGGGGCCCTCATCGGGGAGCTGTTTTTT	CATQSGGALIGELFF
TRBV7-9	TRBJ1-1	-	-	TGTGCCAGCAGCTTACGAGGTAACACTGAAGCTTTCTTT	CASSLRGNTEAFF
TRBV2	TRBJ1-6	-	TRBD1	TGTGCCAGCAGTAGGGACAGGAATAATTCCCCCCTCCACTTT	CASSRDRNNSPLHF
TRBV29-1	TRBJ1-1	-	-	TGCAGCGTTGGGAAATGGAGGGGAAGGGTATCGGGTGAAGCTTTCTTT	CSVGKWRGRVSGEAFF
TRBV11-1	TRBJ1-5	-	-	TGTGCCAGCAGCCGATTCGAGAGTTATCAGCCCCAGCATTTT	CASSRFESYQPQHF
TRBV5-8	TRBJ1-1	-	-	TGTGCCAGCAGCCCGGGTTGGGAGGGGCAGATGAACACTGAAGCTTTCTTT	CASSPGWEGQMNTEAFF
TRBV28	TRBJ1-1	-	-	TGTGCCAGCAGTTTCCAGGGTGCGGCTTTCTTT	CASSFQGAAFF
TRBV10-3	TRBJ1-1	-	-	TGTGCCATCAGTGATGGGGGGGACACTGAAGCTTTCTTT	CAISDGGDTEAFF
TRBV27	TRBJ1-5	-	-	TGTGCCAGCAGTTTAAAGAGCCCGGGAGAGGGCAATCGGCCCCAGCATTTT	CASSLKSPGEGNRPQHF
TRBV5-8	TRBJ2-5	-	TRBD1	TGTGCCAGCAGCCTCCGGACAGGCGAGACCCAGTACTTC	CASSLRTGETQYF
TRBV12-5	TRBJ2-3	-	-	TGTGCTAGTGTTGGGGAGAACACAGATACGCAGTATTTT	CASVGENTDTQYF
TRBV7-6	TRBJ2-2	-	TRBD2	TGTGCCAGCAGCTTACGGGGGGGGCCCGACACCGGGGAGCTGTTTTTT	CASSLRGGPDTGELFF
TRBV15	TRBJ2-4	-	TRBD2	TGTGCCACCAGCAGAGATAGGGTCCCAGCGGGGTACAAAAACATTCAGTACTTC	CATSRDRVPAGYKNIQYF
TRBV7-8	TRBJ2-7	-	-	TGTGCCAGCAGCATTACCCTCCAGGGTCCTCCCCTCGAGCAGTACTTC	CASSITLQGPPLEQYF
TRBV6-5	TRBJ2-1	-	-	TGTGCCAGCAGCGTCAGGGGATGGTACAATGAGCAGTTCTTC	CASSVRGWYNEQFF
TRBV6-6	TRBJ2-7	-	TRBD1	TGTGCCAGCACCGAAGGGACAGGGGTTAGCGAGCAGTACTTC	CASTEGTGVSEQYF
TRBV10-2	TRBJ2-5	-	-	TGCGCCAGCAGTGAAGGCAAAAGGAGTCAAGAGACCCAGTACTTC	CASSEGKRSQETQYF
TRBV27	TRBJ1-1	-	TRBD1	TGTGCCAGCAGTTTATCTCCGGGACAGGGCGGTTTGTGGCAAGCTTTCTTT	CASSLSPGQGGLWQAFF
TRBV2	TRBJ2-5	once	TRBD2	TGTGCCAGCAGCAAGGGGACTAGCGGGGGGGAGACCCAGTACTTC	CASSKGTSGGETQYF
TRBV10-3	TRBJ1-1	-	TRBD1	TGTGCCACGAGGACAGGGGGCGTGAACACTGAAGCTTTCTTT	CATRTGGVNTEAFF
TRBV5-5	TRBJ1-6	-	TRBD1	TGTGCCAGCAGCTTGGTATTCCGGGACAGTCTCTCTAATTCACCCCTCCACTTT	CASSLVFRDSLSNSPLHF
TRBV9	TRBJ1-2	-	TRBD1	TGTGCCAGCAGCCCCTACAGGGGGCAACCGGACTATGGCTACACCTTC	CASSPYRGQPDYGYTF
TRBV27	TRBJ2-5	-	TRBD1	TGTGCCAGCAGTTTCTGGACAGGGGACCAAGAGACCCAGTACTTC	CASSFWTGDQETQYF
TRBV7-2	TRBJ2-7	few	TRBD1	TGTGCCAGCAGCCCCTCCGACAGGGAGTACTACGAGCAGTACTTC	CASSPSDREYYEQYF
TRBV4-1	TRBJ1-2	-	-	TGCGCCAGCAGCCAAGTCGGGAGAGGTGGCTACACCTTC	CASSQVGRGGYTF
TRBV27	TRBJ2-7	-	TRBD1	TGTGCCAGCAGTTTAACATCTGGGACAGGGAAGCCCTACGAGCAGTACTTC	CASSLTSGTGKPYEQYF
TRBV30	TRBJ1-2	-	TRBD1	TGTGCCTGGAGTGGTAAGGGGACAGGGAGGATGAGCTATGGCTACACCTTC	CAWSGKGTGRMSYGYTF
TRBV28	TRBJ1-2	-	-	TGTGCCAGCAGCGACGGGAACTATGGCTACACCTTC	CASSDGNYGYTF
TRBV7-9	TRBJ2-7	-	-	TGTGCCAGCAGCTTAGCTTACAGGGACTCCTACGAGCAGTACTTC	CASSLAYRDSYEQYF
TRBV5-6	TRBJ2-2	-	-	TGTGCCAGCAGCTGGGGGATATGGGGACTCCGGACCGGGGAGCTGTTTTTT	CASSWGIWGLRTGELFF
TRBV5-4	TRBJ1-2	-	TRBD1	TGTGCCAGCAGCGCATCGAGGACAGGGAATGGCTACACCTTC	CASSASRTGNGYTF
TRBV6-1	TRBJ1-5	few	-	TGTGCCAGCAGTGAACTTGAGACAGGCAATCAGCCCCAGCATTTT	CASSELETGNQPQHF
TRBV28	TRBJ1-2	-	TRBD1	TGTGCCAGCAGTGACACAGGGGGCTTCGACTATGGCTACACCTTC	CASSDTGGFDYGYTF
TRBV7-6	TRBJ1-4	-	-	TGTGCCAGCAGCTTAGGAACCTTGGCGACAGCTACGCGTGAAAAACTGTTTTTT	CASSLGTLATATREKLFF
TRBV4-1	TRBJ2-5	-	TRBD1	TGCGCCAGCAGCCAAGACCCCGACCGGGACAGGAGAGAGACCCAGTACTTC	CASSQDPDRDRRETQYF
TRBV5-8	TRBJ2-2	once	TRBD2	TGTGCCAGCAGCTTGTCACGGGGGGCCGGGGAGCTGTTTTTT	CASSLSRGAGELFF
TRBV10-3	TRBJ2-1	-	TRBD2	TGTGCCATCAGGTTAGCGGGGGACAATGAGCAGTTCTTC	CAIRLAGDNEQFF
TRBV19	TRBJ1-4	few	TRBD1	TGTGCCAGTGGGGGGTACAGGGGGCCCGATGAAAAACTGTTTTTT	CASGGYRGPDEKLFF
TRBV28	TRBJ1-2	-	TRBD1	TGTGCCAGCAGCACTTTGGAGCAGGGGGCGTTATATGGCTACACCTTC	CASSTLEQGALYGYTF
TRBV4-3	TRBJ1-1	once	TRBD1	TGCGCCAGCAGCCAAGATCATGGGACAGGGGGCACTGAAGCTTTCTTT	CASSQDHGTGGTEAFF
TRBV29-1	TRBJ1-2	-	TRBD1	TGCAGCGTTAGCCGGGACAGACCCTATTTTAACTATGGCTACACCTTC	CSVSRDRPYFNYGYTF